This TCR beta chain was found in a study of blood T cell repertoires in COVID-19. The wider study: The United States, Italy and Spain provided the acute and convalescent COVID-19 samples. Nucleic acid was either cDNA or gDNA, and it came from T cells, B-cell-depleted T cells, or PBMCs.

Original processing methods: It was from reference gene primer amplification that nucleated cell counts were estimated. Only in-frame clones appear in the TCRdb table, and some are missing; sequencing was by immunoSEQ multiplex PCR. From that table come the V and J calls and clone size; the DNA was used to work out D and trimming. The sample includes 27,000 or so clones, about nine tenths of them seen just once. Per the germline V gene, CDR1 is SGHRS and CDR2 is YFSETQ. The CDR3 totals 15 residues. V shed 0 bases, J shed 10 bases, and the junction held 6 bases outside the gene matches. This sequence joins TRBV5-1 and TRBJ2-1; 11 bases match TRBD2. Sequenced sample: peripheral blood. This clonotype was obtained from a woman aged 45-65 years with active COVID-19. In DNA form, the CDR3 reads TGCGCCAGCAGCTTGGCACTAGCGGGAGCGGGCGAGCAGTTCTTC. Translated: CASSLALAGAGEQFF. The variable domain in full, completed from reference TRBV5-1 and TRBJ2-1, reads KAGVTQTPRYLIKTRGQQVTLSCSPISGHRSVSWYQQTPGQGLQFLFEYFSETQRNKGNFPGRFSGRQFSNSRSEMNVSTLELGDSALYLCASSLALAGAGEQFFGPGTRLTVL.